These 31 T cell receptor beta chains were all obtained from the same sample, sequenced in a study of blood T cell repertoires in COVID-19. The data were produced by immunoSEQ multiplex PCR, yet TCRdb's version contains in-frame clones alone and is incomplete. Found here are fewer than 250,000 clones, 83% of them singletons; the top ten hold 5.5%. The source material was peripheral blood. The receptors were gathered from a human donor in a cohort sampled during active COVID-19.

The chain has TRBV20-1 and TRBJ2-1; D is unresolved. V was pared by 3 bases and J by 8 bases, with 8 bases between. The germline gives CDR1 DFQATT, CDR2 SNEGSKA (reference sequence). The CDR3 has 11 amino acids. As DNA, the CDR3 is TGCAGTGCTAGTGTCAGCGATGAGCAGTTCTTC. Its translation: CSASVSDEQFF.

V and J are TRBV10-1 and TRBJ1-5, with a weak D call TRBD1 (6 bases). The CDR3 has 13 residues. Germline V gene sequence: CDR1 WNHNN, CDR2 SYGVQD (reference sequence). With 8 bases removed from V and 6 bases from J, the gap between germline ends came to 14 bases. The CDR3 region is CASALTTGQPQHF. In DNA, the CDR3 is TGCGCCAGCGCTCTAACGACAGGTCAGCCCCAGCATTTT.

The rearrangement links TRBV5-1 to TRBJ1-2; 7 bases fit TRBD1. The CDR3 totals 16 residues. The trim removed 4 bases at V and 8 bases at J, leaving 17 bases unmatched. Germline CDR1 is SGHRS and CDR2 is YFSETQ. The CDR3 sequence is CASSPLPDGQGGGYTF. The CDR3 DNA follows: TGCGCCAGCAGCCCCCTCCCGGACGGTCAAGGGGGCGGCTACACCTTC.

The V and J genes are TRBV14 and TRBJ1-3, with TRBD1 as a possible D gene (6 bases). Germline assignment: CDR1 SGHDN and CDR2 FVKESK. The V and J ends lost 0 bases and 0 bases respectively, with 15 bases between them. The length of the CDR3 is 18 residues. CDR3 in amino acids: CASSQEGGTKSSGNTIYF. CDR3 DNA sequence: TGTGCCAGCAGCCAAGAAGGGGGGACTAAGAGCTCTGGAAACACCATATATTTT.

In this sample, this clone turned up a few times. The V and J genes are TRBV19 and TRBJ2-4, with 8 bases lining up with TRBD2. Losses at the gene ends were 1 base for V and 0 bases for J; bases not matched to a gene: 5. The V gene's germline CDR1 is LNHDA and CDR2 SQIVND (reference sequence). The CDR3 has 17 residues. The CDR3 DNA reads TGTGCCAGTAGTATAGCGGGCGGGGGGCTAGCCAAAAACATTCAGTACTTC. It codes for CASSIAGGGLAKNIQYF.

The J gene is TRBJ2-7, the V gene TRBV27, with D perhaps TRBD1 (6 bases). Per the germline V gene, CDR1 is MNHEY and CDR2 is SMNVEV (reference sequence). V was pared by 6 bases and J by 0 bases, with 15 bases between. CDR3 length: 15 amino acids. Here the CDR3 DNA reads TGTGCCAGCAGAAGACAGGTAATGGCCTCCTACGAGCAGTACTTC. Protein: CASRRQVMASYEQYF.

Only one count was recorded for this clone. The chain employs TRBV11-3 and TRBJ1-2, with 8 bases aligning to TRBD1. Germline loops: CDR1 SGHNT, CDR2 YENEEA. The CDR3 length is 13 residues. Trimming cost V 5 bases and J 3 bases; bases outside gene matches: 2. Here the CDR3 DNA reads TGTGCCAGCAGCCAGGGACAGGACTATGGCTACACCTTC. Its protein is CASSQGQDYGYTF.

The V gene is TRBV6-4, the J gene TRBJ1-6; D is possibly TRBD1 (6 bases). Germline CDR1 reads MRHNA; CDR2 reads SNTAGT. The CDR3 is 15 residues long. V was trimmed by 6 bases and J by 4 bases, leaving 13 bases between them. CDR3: CASRGRGDYNSPLHF. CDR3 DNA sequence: TGTGCCAGCAGGGGCAGGGGAGATTATAATTCACCCCTCCACTTT.

In nucleotides, the CDR3 is TGTGCCAGCAGCCCTCAAGCGGGAACAGATACGCAGTATTTT. Amino acids: CASSPQAGTDTQYF. This chain links TRBV9 with TRBJ2-3, with 7 nucleotides matching TRBD2. V gave up 4 bases and J gave up 3 bases; unmatched junction bases: 5. CDR3 length: 14 residues. CDR1 and CDR2 from the germline V gene are SGDLS and YYNGEE.

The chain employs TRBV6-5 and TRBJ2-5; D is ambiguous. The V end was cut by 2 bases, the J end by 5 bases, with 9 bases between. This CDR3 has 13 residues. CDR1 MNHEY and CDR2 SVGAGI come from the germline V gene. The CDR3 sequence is CASSYRPRETQYF. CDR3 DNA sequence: TGTGCCAGCAGTTACCGGCCGAGGGAGACCCAGTACTTC.

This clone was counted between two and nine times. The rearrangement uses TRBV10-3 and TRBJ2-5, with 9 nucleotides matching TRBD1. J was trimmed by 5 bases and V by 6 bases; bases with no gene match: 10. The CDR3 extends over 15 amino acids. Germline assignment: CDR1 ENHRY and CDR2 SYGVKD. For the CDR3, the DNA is TGTGCCATCAGCGCACCAACAGGGGGCTCGGAGACCCAGTACTTC. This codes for CAISAPTGGSETQYF.

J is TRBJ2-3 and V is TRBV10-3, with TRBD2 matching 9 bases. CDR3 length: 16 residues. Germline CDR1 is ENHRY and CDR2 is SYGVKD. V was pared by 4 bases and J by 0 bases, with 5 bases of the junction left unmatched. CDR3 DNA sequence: TGTGCCATCAGTGCTTCTAGCGGGGCGAGCACAGATACGCAGTATTTT. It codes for CAISASSGASTDTQYF.

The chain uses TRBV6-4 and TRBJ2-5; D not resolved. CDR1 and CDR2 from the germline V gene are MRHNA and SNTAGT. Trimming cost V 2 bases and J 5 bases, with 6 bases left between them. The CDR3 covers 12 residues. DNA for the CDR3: TGTGCCAGCAGTGACAACGGGGAGACCCAGTACTTC. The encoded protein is CASSDNGETQYF.

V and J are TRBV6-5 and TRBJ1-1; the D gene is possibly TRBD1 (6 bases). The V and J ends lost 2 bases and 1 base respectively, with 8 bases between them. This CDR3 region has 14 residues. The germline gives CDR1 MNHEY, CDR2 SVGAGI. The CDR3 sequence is CASSYGQTNTEAFF. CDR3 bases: TGTGCCAGCAGTTACGGACAGACGAACACTGAAGCTTTCTTT.

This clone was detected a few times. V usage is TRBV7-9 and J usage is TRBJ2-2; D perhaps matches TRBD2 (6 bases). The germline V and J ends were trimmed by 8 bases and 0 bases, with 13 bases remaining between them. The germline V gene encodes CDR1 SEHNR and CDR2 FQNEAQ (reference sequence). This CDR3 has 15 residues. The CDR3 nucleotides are TGTGCCAGCTTGGGGAGCGGGCCGAACACCGGGGAGCTGTTTTTT. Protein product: CASLGSGPNTGELFF.

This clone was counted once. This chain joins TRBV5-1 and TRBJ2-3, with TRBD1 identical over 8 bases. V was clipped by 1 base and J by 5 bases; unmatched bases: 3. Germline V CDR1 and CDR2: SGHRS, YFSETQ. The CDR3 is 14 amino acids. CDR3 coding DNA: TGCGCCAGCAGCTTGAGTACAGGGGGAGATACGCAGTATTTT. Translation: CASSLSTGGDTQYF. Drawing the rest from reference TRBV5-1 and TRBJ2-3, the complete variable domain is KAGVTQTPRYLIKTRGQQVTLSCSPISGHRSVSWYQQTPGQGLQFLFEYFSETQRNKGNFPGRFSGRQFSNSRSEMNVSTLELGDSALYLCASSLSTGGDTQYFGPGTRLTVL.

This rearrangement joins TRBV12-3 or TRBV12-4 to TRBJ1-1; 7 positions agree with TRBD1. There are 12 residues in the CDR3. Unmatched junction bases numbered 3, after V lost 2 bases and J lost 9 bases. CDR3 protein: CASSLRRGKAFF. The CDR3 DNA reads TGTGCCAGCAGTTTACGCAGGGGGAAAGCTTTCTTT.

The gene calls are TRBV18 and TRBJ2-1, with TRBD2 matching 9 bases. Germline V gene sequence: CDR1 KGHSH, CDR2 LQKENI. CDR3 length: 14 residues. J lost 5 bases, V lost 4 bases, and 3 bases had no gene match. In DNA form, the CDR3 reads TGTGCCAGCTCACAGGAGCGGGGGGACAATGAGCAGTTCTTC. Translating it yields CASSQERGDNEQFF.

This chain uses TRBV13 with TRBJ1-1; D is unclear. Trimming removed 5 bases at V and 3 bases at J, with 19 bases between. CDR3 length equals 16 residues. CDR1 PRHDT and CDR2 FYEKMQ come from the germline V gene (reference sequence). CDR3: CASSAYDFQADTEAFF. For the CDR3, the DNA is TGTGCCAGCAGCGCGTACGATTTTCAAGCGGACACTGAAGCTTTCTTT.

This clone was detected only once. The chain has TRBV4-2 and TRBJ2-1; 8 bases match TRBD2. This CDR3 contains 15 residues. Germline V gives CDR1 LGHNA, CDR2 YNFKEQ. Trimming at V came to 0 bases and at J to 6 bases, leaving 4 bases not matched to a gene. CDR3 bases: TGTGCCAGCAGCCAAGAACCCCTAGCGGGCAATGAGCAGTTCTTC. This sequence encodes CASSQEPLAGNEQFF.

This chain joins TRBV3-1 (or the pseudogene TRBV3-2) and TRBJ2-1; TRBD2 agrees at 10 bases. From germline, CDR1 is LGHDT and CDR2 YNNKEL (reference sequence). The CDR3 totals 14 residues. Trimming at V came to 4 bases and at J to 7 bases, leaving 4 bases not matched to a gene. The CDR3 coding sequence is TGTGCCAGCAGCCTAGCGGGGGGAAGGAATGAGCAGTTCTTC. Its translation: CASSLAGGRNEQFF.

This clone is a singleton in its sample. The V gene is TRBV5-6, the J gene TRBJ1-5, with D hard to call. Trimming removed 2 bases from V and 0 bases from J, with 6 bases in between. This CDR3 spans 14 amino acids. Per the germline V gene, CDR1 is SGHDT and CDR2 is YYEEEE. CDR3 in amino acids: CASSFGYSNQPQHF. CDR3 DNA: TGTGCCAGCAGCTTCGGGTATAGCAATCAGCCCCAGCATTTT.

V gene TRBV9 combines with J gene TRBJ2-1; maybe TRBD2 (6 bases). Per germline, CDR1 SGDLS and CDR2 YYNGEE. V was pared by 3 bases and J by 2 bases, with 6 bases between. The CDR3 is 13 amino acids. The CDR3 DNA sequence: TGTGCCAGCAGCGCGGGGGCCTACAATGAGCAGTTCTTC. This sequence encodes CASSAGAYNEQFF.

The CDR3, as DNA: TGTGCCAGCAGTGAAGCGGCCCAGAACCGGGACAGGGACAGCACAGATACGCAGTATTTT. This gives the protein CASSEAAQNRDRDSTDTQYF. This chain joins TRBV2 and TRBJ2-3; 9 bases line up with TRBD1. The length of the CDR3 is 20 residues. The germline V gene has CDR1 SNHLY and CDR2 FYNNEI. V was pared by 0 bases and J by 0 bases, with 13 bases of the junction left unmatched.

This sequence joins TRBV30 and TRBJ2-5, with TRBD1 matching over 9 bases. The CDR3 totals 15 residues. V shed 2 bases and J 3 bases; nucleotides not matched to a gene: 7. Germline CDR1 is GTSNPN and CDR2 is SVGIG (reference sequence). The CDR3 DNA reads TGTGCCTGGAGTCCCGCCGGGACAGGGAAAGAGACCCAGTACTTC. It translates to CAWSPAGTGKETQYF. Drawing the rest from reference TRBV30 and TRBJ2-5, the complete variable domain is SQTIHQWPATLVQPVGSPLSLECTVEGTSNPNLYWYRQAAGRGLQLLFYSVGIGQISSEVPQNLSASRPQDRQFILSSKKLLLSDSGFYLCAWSPAGTGKETQYFGPGTRLLVL.

The CDR3 DNA sequence: TGTGCCAGCAGTCGGACTAGCGGGAGTCGGAGCACAGATACGCAGTATTTT. It yields the protein CASSRTSGSRSTDTQYF. The J gene is TRBJ2-3, the V gene TRBV7-9, with 13 bases lining up with TRBD2. Per the germline V gene, CDR1 is SEHNR and CDR2 is FQNEAQ (reference sequence). This CDR3 contains 17 residues. V was pared by 6 bases and J by 0 bases, with 6 bases of the junction left unmatched.

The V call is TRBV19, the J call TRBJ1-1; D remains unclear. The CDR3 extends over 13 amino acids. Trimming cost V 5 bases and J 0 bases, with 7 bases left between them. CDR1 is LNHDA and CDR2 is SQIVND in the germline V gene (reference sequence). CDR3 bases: TGTGCCAGTAGTGGAGAATTGAACACTGAAGCTTTCTTT. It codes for CASSGELNTEAFF.

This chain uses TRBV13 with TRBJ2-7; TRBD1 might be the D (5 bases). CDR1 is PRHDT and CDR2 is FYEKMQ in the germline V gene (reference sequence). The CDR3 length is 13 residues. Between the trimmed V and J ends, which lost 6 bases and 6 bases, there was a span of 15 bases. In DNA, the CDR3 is TGTGCCAGCAGTCAGGGATCGTTTCGCGAGCAGTACTTC. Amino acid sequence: CASSQGSFREQYF.

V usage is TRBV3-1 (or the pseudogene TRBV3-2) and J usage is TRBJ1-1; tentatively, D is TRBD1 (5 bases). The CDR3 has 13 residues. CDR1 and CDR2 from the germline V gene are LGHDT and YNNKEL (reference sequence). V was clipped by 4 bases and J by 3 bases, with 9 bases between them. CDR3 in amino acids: CASSPRGDTEAFF. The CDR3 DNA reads TGTGCCAGCAGCCCCCGGGGGGACACTGAAGCTTTCTTT.

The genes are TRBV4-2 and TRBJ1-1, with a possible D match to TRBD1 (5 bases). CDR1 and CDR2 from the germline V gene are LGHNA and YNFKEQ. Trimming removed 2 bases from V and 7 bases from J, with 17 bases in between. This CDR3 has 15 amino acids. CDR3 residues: CASSQRITGSFEAFF. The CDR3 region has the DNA TGTGCCAGCAGCCAAAGGATCACAGGTTCGTTTGAAGCTTTCTTT.

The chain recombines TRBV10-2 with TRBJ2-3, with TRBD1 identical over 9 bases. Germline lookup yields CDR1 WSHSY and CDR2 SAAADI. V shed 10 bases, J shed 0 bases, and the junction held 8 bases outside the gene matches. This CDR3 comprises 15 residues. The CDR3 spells CATDTGTGSTDTQYF. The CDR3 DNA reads TGCGCCACCGACACCGGGACAGGGAGCACAGATACGCAGTATTTT.